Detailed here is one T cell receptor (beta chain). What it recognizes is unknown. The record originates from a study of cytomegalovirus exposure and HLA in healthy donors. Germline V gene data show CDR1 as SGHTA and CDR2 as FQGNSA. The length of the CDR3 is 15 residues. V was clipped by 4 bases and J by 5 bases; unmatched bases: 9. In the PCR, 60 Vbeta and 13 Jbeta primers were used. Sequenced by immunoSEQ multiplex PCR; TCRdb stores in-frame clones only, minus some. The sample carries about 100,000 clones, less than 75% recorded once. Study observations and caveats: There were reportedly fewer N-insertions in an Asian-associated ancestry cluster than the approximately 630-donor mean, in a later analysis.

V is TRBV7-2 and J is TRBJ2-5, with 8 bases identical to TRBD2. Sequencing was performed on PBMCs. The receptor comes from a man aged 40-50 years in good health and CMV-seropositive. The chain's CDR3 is CASSSPAGGPETQYF. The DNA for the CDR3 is TGTGCCAGCAGCTCGCCCGCGGGAGGCCCGGAGACCCAGTACTTC.